This is a list of T cell receptor beta chains from one sample in a study of T-cell reconstitution after alpha-beta-depleted transplantation in children. From the PCR reads, TCRdb called clonotypes with MiXCR, one entry per CDR3 protein. The profile shows about 440,000 distinct CDR3 sequences, 43% of them singletons. The sample in question was PBMCs, obtained before TCRalphabeta/CD19-depleted stem cell transplant. The receptors here all came from a girl aged 2 to 9 with aplastic anemia, due to receive a stem cell transplant. The CDR3 runs from the conserved cysteine through the conserved F or W. A D gene is named only where the DNA matches it firmly. Expanded clones are given a class, and other clones once, few, many or no size at all.

clone size	V gene	J gene	D gene	CDR3 protein	CDR3 DNA
few	TRBV7-2	TRBJ2-5	-	CASSFQGRRLETQYF	TGTGCCAGCAGCTTCCAGGGGAGGAGGTTAGAGACCCAGTACTTC
-	TRBV5-1	TRBJ1-2	-	CASRRGVYPYYGYTF	TGCGCCAGCAGAAGGGGGGTGTACCCATACTATGGCTACACCTTC
few	TRBV6-4	TRBJ1-2	-	CASSERGIGYGYTF	TGTGCCAGCAGTGAGCGGGGCATTGGGTATGGCTACACCTTC
-	TRBV18	TRBJ2-6	TRBD1	CASSRQGTGANVLTF	TGTGCCAGCTCACGACAGGGCACTGGGGCCAACGTCCTGACTTTC
many	TRBV5-1	TRBJ2-5	TRBD2	CASSLPGGETQYF	TGCGCCAGCAGCTTGCCCGGGGGGGAGACCCAGTACTTC
-	TRBV7-3	TRBJ2-4	-	CASSPGQNIQYF	TGTGCCAGCAGCCCCGGACAAAACATTCAGTACTTC
-	TRBV28	TRBJ1-2	TRBD1	CASRSQGAAYGYTF	TGTGCCAGCAGGTCCCAGGGGGCCGCCTATGGCTACACCTTC
many	TRBV29-1	TRBJ2-7	-	CSVGGRPYEQYF	TGCAGCGTTGGGGGGAGACCCTACGAGCAGTACTTC
-	TRBV19	TRBJ1-5	-	CASSMVRINSNQPQHF	TGTGCCAGTAGTATGGTACGGATTAATAGCAATCAGCCCCAGCATTTT
many	TRBV12-3/TRBV12-4	TRBJ1-6	-	CASSREGGNSPLHF	TGTGCCAGCAGTCGCGAGGGGGGGAATTCACCCCTCCACTTT
few	TRBV20-1	TRBJ1-3	-	CSAPLGGGNTIYF	TGCAGTGCGCCATTGGGGGGCGGAAACACCATATATTTT
many	TRBV12-3/TRBV12-4	TRBJ1-1	-	CASSLPGQPPTEAFF	TGTGCCAGCAGTCTACCCGGACAGCCCCCCACTGAAGCTTTCTTT
-	TRBV6-5	TRBJ2-3	-	CASSYFSLGHMITDTQYF	TGTGCCAGCAGTTACTTTAGCCTCGGACATATGATCACAGATACGCAGTATTTT